This T cell receptor (beta chain) stems from a study of metastatic and nonmetastatic thyroid tumors. About the research overall: Repertoire data that came from the blood and tumor or nodule tissue of malignant and benign thyroid patients were compared.

The sample holds a few counts of this clone. Antigen specificity is unknown. Treatment of any kind had been given to no patient before thyroid surgery. Regarding the study as a whole: Malignant tumors reportedly showed significantly higher TCR beta diversity than benign nodules in both blood and tumor.

Original analysis: CDR3 differences across clinicopathological groups were used to build a distant-metastasis classifier for papillary thyroid cancer. TCRdb reprocessed the PCR reads using MiXCR. V and J calls and clone size were set by TCRdb, not the authors. This repertoire shows about 18,000 clones, 34% found once; its top ten account for roughly 15%. V lost 3 bases, J lost 4 bases, and 9 bases lay in between. The CDR3 is 13 amino acids. CDR1 LGHDT and CDR2 YNNKEL come from the germline V gene (reference sequence). The TCR sequence derives from a female donor with papillary thyroid cancer or a benign thyroid nodule (not recorded which). Some clones in this sample may be carry-over from other donors' samples. What was sequenced was tumor tissue. The genes are TRBV3-1 and TRBJ1-2; D gene unclear. CDR3 residues: CASSHSEAYGYTF. DNA for the CDR3: TGTGCCAGCAGCCACTCTGAGGCCTATGGCTACACCTTC.